The 12 T cell receptor beta chains below were found in one sample sequenced in a study of CD8+CD57+ T cells in acquired aplastic anemia. Template material for TCR beta VDJ and CDR3 profiling consisted of genomic DNA. TCRdb called the reads again in MiXCR, with one record for every CDR3 protein. The table records some 120,000 distinct CDR3 sequences, roughly 50% of them present only once. Sequenced material: sorted CD4+, CD8+, or CD8+CD57+ T cells (not recorded which) from PBMCs. Receptors originate from a human donor in good health, serving as a control.

In DNA form, the CDR3 reads TGTGCCAGCAGTGAAAGCCTTTCCTACGAGCAGTACGTC. Protein product: CASSESLSYEQYV. The chain joins TRBV2 to TRBJ2-7; no clear D gene. Trimming took off 2 bases at V and 1 base at J, with 6 bases between the two ends. CDR3 length equals 13 residues. Germline CDR1 reads SNHLY; CDR2 reads FYNNEI.

J is TRBJ2-7 and V is TRBV29-1; D assignment may be TRBD1 or TRBD2 (5 bases each). The CDR3 sequence is 13 residues long. V was clipped by 5 bases and J by 6 bases, with 17 bases between them. Germline CDR1 is SQVTM and CDR2 is ANQGSEA. CDR3 sequence reads: CSVTGTLRGEQYF. CDR3 DNA: TGCAGCGTTACCGGGACCCTAAGAGGCGAGCAGTACTTC.

The chain recombines TRBV19 with TRBJ2-7, with 8 bases that match TRBD1. After removal of 6 bases from V and 5 bases from J, the junction contained 12 bases not matched to a gene. The length of the CDR3 is 15 residues. The germline V gene encodes CDR1 LNHDA and CDR2 SQIVND (reference sequence). CDR3 amino acids: CASSATGDGGNEQYF. In nucleotides, the CDR3 is TGTGCCAGTAGCGCGACAGGGGACGGGGGCAACGAGCAGTACTTC.

Written as DNA, the CDR3 is TGTGCCAGCAGCAGGGGGGGGTCCTACGAGCAGTACTTC. It codes for CASSRGGSYEQYF. The chain links TRBV7-9 to TRBJ2-7, with D possibly matching TRBD2 (7 bases). The CDR3 has 13 amino acids. V lost 5 bases and J 1 base, leaving 9 bases between the germline ends. CDR1 is SEHNR, CDR2 FQNEAQ, per germline (reference sequence).

The genes are TRBV2 and TRBJ1-2; 9 bases map to TRBD1. The V gene's germline CDR1 is SNHLY and CDR2 FYNNEI. This CDR3 comprises 15 residues. Trimming at V came to 5 bases and at J to 2 bases, leaving 6 bases not matched to a gene. The CDR3 protein is CASSSSGTGNYGYTF. CDR3 DNA sequence: TGTGCCAGCAGTTCAAGCGGGACAGGGAACTATGGCTACACCTTC.

This clonotype was seen ten or more times. This chain links TRBV12-3 or TRBV12-4 with TRBJ1-1; TRBD1 matches at 8 bases. The CDR3 has 13 residues. Trimming at V came to 4 bases and at J to 3 bases, leaving 1 base not matched to a gene. The CDR3 bases are TGTGCCAGCAGTTGGACAGGGTACACTGAAGCTTTCTTT. Amino acids: CASSWTGYTEAFF.

This clonotype was picked up many times. This sequence joins TRBV7-8 and TRBJ1-6; D gene unclear. The CDR3 loop spans 14 amino acids. The germline V gene encodes CDR1 SGHVS and CDR2 FQNEAQ. Trimming left V 0 bases short and J 7 bases short, with 7 bases between. In DNA, the CDR3 is TGTGCCAGCAGCTTAGCGAGCGGGAATTCACCCCTCCACTTT. The encoded protein is CASSLASGNSPLHF.

In the case of this clonotype: Given a much more abundant clone one base away, this may be a read error. This chain links TRBV4-3 with TRBJ2-2; a possible D gene is TRBD1 (6 bases). The germline CDR1 and CDR2 sequences are LGHNA and YSLEER. The length of the CDR3 is 15 residues. V was trimmed by 3 bases and J by 6 bases, leaving 14 bases between them. This chain's CDR3 is CASSHQQRQAGELFF. The DNA for the CDR3 is TGCGCCAGCAGCCATCAACAAAGACAGGCCGGGGAGCTGTTTTTT.

This clonotype was counted many times. The chain has TRBV7-9 and TRBJ2-3; D call uncertain. The CDR3 is made up of 12 amino acids. V lost 7 bases and J 4 bases, leaving 9 bases between the germline ends. The V gene's germline CDR1 is SEHNR and CDR2 FQNEAQ (reference sequence). The CDR3 nucleotides are TGTGCCAGCACCGTGGTTCCAGATACGCAGTATTTT. This translates into CASTVVPDTQYF. The full variable domain, with the rest looked up from reference TRBV7-9 and TRBJ2-3, is DTGVSQNPRHKITKRGQNVTFRCDPISEHNRLYWYRQTLGQGPEFLTYFQNEAQLEKSRLLSDRFSAERPKGSFSTLEIQRTEQGDSAMYLCASTVVPDTQYFGPGTRLTVL.

This clonotype was seen only once. J is TRBJ2-7 and V is TRBV7-8; weak D call: TRBD2 (5 bases). V lost 6 bases and J 5 bases, leaving 14 bases between the germline ends. The CDR3 totals 13 residues. Germline V gene sequence: CDR1 SGHVS, CDR2 FQNEAQ. CDR3: CASSPGGANEQYF. The CDR3 DNA sequence: TGTGCCAGCAGTCCAGGAGGTGCGAACGAGCAGTACTTC.

This sequence joins TRBV6-2 or TRBV6-3 and TRBJ2-2; tentative D call: TRBD1 (5 bases). Looked up from germline, CDR1 is MNHEY and CDR2 is SVGEGT. Trimming took 2 bases from V and 7 from J, leaving 11 bases between them. This CDR3 has 14 residues. Here the CDR3 DNA reads TGTGCCAGCAGTTACCAGGGTAGGAGCGGGGAGCTGTTTTTT. Translation gives CASSYQGRSGELFF.

This clonotype was seen only a few times. This chain joins TRBV18 and TRBJ2-2; TRBD1 might be the D (5 bases). The CDR3 contains 15 residues. The germline CDR1 and CDR2 sequences are KGHSH and LQKENI. The V end was cut by 2 bases, the J end by 1 base, with 8 bases between. The CDR3 region has the DNA TGTGCCAGCTCACCAGACAGCAGGAACACCGGGGAGCTGTTTTTT. Its protein is CASSPDSRNTGELFF.